This is a list of T cell receptor beta chains from one sample in a study of CXCR3-negative and CXCR3-positive naive CD8 T cells. TCRdb reprocessed the 5' RACE reads; each CDR3 protein has one entry and no DNA is given. The sample is made up of roughly 41,000 distinct CDR3 sequences, and the top ten hold approximately 8% of it. Sequenced input: memory CD8+ T cells from blood. Source of these receptors: a human donor in good health. Some clones in this sample may be carry-over from other donors' samples. Both conserved end residues are part of each CDR3. The order of the fields is CDR3 protein, clone size, V gene, J gene. Size values are once, few and many counts, or a class for expanded clones, and some rows have none.

CDR3: CASTPRPHSYNEQFF
size: -
V: TRBV28
J: TRBJ2-1

CDR3: CASSRPRARLDTGELFF
size: -
V: TRBV11-3
J: TRBJ2-2

CDR3: CSASGINRGREKLFF
size: -
V: TRBV29-1
J: TRBJ1-4

CDR3: CASSGRQDRVDEQYF
size: medium-sized
V: TRBV7-9
J: TRBJ2-7

CDR3: CASSHTASYNEQFF
size: medium-sized
V: TRBV4-3
J: TRBJ2-1

CDR3: CASSDGSATGELFF
size: medium-sized
V: TRBV2
J: TRBJ2-2

CDR3: CSVAQDGSGQETQYF
size: -
V: TRBV29-1
J: TRBJ2-5

CDR3: CAAKSPGTSDNEQFF
size: -
V: TRBV6-2/TRBV6-3
J: TRBJ2-1

CDR3: CSASEGLTEAFF
size: -
V: TRBV29-1
J: TRBJ1-1

CDR3: CASSQDTGRGLQETQYF
size: -
V: TRBV14
J: TRBJ2-5

CDR3: CASSLSYDEQYF
size: -
V: TRBV7-9
J: TRBJ2-7

CDR3: CASSLMGNDRGLGQPQHF
size: medium-sized
V: TRBV5-6
J: TRBJ1-5

CDR3: CASSSDGGGYNEQFF
size: -
V: TRBV7-7
J: TRBJ2-1

CDR3: CSVPNPTGGGGGYTF
size: -
V: TRBV20-1
J: TRBJ1-2

CDR3: CASSAPGTGWNEQFF
size: -
V: TRBV27
J: TRBJ2-1

CDR3: CATLTGDPYEQYF
size: -
V: TRBV7-9
J: TRBJ2-7

CDR3: CAIMRSDGSYEQYF
size: -
V: TRBV10-3
J: TRBJ2-7

CDR3: CASSLALGPGAAQHF
size: -
V: TRBV7-2
J: TRBJ1-5

CDR3: CASSLAGGAWSYNEQFF
size: -
V: TRBV11-2
J: TRBJ2-1

CDR3: CASSDIAGSSYNEQFF
size: -
V: TRBV12-3/TRBV12-4
J: TRBJ2-1

CDR3: CAIKGLAGMDEQFF
size: medium-sized
V: TRBV10-3
J: TRBJ2-1

CDR3: CASSFSVGVGELFF
size: -
V: TRBV7-2
J: TRBJ2-2

CDR3: CSVAGPGGTEAFF
size: -
V: TRBV29-1
J: TRBJ1-1

CDR3: CSVEDHRTSGGETQYF
size: -
V: TRBV29-1
J: TRBJ2-5

CDR3: CASGQAETIDTQYF
size: -
V: TRBV14
J: TRBJ2-3

CDR3: CASSQELAGGSGELFF
size: -
V: TRBV4-2
J: TRBJ2-2

CDR3: CSVEEILGGKNEQFF
size: -
V: TRBV29-1
J: TRBJ2-1

CDR3: CASSSVRETQRDTQYF
size: -
V: TRBV12-3/TRBV12-4
J: TRBJ2-3

CDR3: CSARLGEADYNEQFF
size: -
V: TRBV20-1
J: TRBJ2-1

CDR3: CSVFRGDTEAFF
size: -
V: TRBV29-1
J: TRBJ1-1

CDR3: CASSQDRGQISGANVLTF
size: -
V: TRBV4-2
J: TRBJ2-6

CDR3: CASSHIGTSSGYTF
size: -
V: TRBV7-6
J: TRBJ1-2

CDR3: CASSLEPGLANNEQFF
size: -
V: TRBV7-2
J: TRBJ2-1

CDR3: CASSLTTGPYNEQFF
size: -
V: TRBV7-2
J: TRBJ2-1

CDR3: CASSPAGQFEQYF
size: -
V: TRBV7-2
J: TRBJ2-7

CDR3: CASRQELAGVNNEQFF
size: -
V: TRBV6-2/TRBV6-3
J: TRBJ2-1

CDR3: CSAKDWNVGQGGLDEQYF
size: -
V: TRBV20-1
J: TRBJ2-7

CDR3: CASSYGAGDAYEQYF
size: -
V: TRBV6-2/TRBV6-3
J: TRBJ2-7

CDR3: CSVASGCPYEQYF
size: -
V: TRBV29-1
J: TRBJ2-7

CDR3: CSASGGSSSYEQYF
size: -
V: TRBV20-1
J: TRBJ2-7

CDR3: CASSDRLGGTDTQYF
size: -
V: TRBV7-2
J: TRBJ2-3

CDR3: CASSSVGTSEQFF
size: medium-sized
V: TRBV5-6
J: TRBJ2-1

CDR3: CASSLPWTGLETQYF
size: medium-sized
V: TRBV7-9
J: TRBJ2-5

CDR3: CASSLYGGSGYNEQFF
size: -
V: TRBV12-3/TRBV12-4
J: TRBJ2-1

CDR3: CAISESGGPDTQYF
size: -
V: TRBV10-3
J: TRBJ2-3

CDR3: CSATDRVIYNEQFF
size: -
V: TRBV20-1
J: TRBJ2-1

CDR3: CASSYRFGQPTGYTF
size: -
V: TRBV7-3
J: TRBJ1-2

CDR3: CASFGTGGALYEQYF
size: -
V: TRBV2
J: TRBJ2-7

CDR3: CASSMLAGVFEQYF
size: -
V: TRBV7-9
J: TRBJ2-7

CDR3: CASSLGTVTSNTGELFF
size: -
V: TRBV28
J: TRBJ2-2

CDR3: CSVVPVNTGELFF
size: -
V: TRBV29-1
J: TRBJ2-2

CDR3: CASSEYTGTNEQFF
size: -
V: TRBV25-1
J: TRBJ2-1

CDR3: CASSFIPGPGELFF
size: -
V: TRBV7-9
J: TRBJ2-2

CDR3: CASSILAGGPDEQFF
size: -
V: TRBV6-2/TRBV6-3
J: TRBJ2-1

CDR3: CASSDSGGTGGNEQFF
size: -
V: TRBV6-4
J: TRBJ2-1

CDR3: CASSSIGEQSF
size: -
V: TRBV6-2/TRBV6-3
J: TRBJ2-1